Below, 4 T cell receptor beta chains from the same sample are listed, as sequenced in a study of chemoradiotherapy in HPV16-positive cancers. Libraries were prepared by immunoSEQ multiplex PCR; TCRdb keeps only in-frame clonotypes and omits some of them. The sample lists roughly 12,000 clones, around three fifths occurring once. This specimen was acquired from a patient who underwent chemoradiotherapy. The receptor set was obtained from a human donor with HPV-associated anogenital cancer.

The DNA for the CDR3 is TGTGCCAGCAGTAAGGGGGCAGCCTATAGCAATCAGCCCCAGCATTTT. Translating it yields CASSKGAAYSNQPQHF. This chain joins TRBV27 and TRBJ1-5; 7 bases are shared with TRBD1. Germline V gene data show CDR1 as MNHEY and CDR2 as SMNVEV (reference sequence). The junction had 7 bases not matched to a gene; V was cut back by 5 bases and J by 0 bases. The CDR3 spans 16 residues.

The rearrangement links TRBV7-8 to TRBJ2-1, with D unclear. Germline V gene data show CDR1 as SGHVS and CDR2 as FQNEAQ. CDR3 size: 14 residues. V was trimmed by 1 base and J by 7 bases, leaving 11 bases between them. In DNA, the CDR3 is TGTGCCAGCAGCTTAGATCGTCGGCCTAATGAGCAGTTCTTC. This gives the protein CASSLDRRPNEQFF.

CDR3 residues: CASSRLAGTGELFF. CDR3 nucleotides: TGTGCCAGCAGTCGATTAGCCGGCACCGGGGAGCTGTTTTTT. The chain couples TRBV2 to TRBJ2-2; no reliable D call. The CDR3 loop spans 14 amino acids. V was clipped by 5 bases and J by 4 bases, with 11 bases between them. Germline V gene data show CDR1 as SNHLY and CDR2 as FYNNEI.

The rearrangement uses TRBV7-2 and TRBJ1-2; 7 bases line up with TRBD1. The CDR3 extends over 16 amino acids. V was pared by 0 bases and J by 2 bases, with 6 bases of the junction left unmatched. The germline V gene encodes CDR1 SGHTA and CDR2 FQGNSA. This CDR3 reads CASSLAPGGLNYGYTF. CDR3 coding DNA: TGTGCCAGCAGCTTAGCCCCAGGGGGGCTCAACTATGGCTACACCTTC.